What follows are 5 T cell receptor beta chains derived from one specimen sequenced in a study of chemoradiotherapy in HPV16-positive cancers. The table came from immunoSEQ multiplex PCR; TCRdb's copy has only in-frame clones and leaves some out. This table has 30,000 to 35,000 clones, about 85% appearing once. This specimen consisted of blood, obtained from a patient who underwent chemoradiotherapy. The receptors were gathered from a human donor with HPV-associated anogenital cancer.

The chain employs TRBV25-1 and TRBJ2-1, with D tentatively TRBD1 (6 bases). V was pared by 8 bases and J by 0 bases, with 11 bases between. Per germline, CDR1 MGHDK and CDR2 SYGVNS. This CDR3 comprises 14 residues. The CDR3 nucleotides read TGTGCCAGCTCTCAAGGGGGCTCCTACAATGAGCAGTTCTTC. Residues: CASSQGGSYNEQFF.

The rearrangement links TRBV5-1 to TRBJ2-3; TRBD2 matches 8 bases. J gave up 1 base and V 2 bases, and 6 bases lay outside the gene matches. The CDR3 is made up of 16 amino acids. CDR1 SGHRS and CDR2 YFSETQ come from the germline V gene. CDR3 sequence reads: CASSFIQRGRTDTQYF. In DNA, the CDR3 is TGCGCCAGCAGCTTTATTCAGCGGGGGCGCACAGATACGCAGTATTTT. The full variable domain, its missing parts supplied by reference TRBV5-1 and TRBJ2-3, is KAGVTQTPRYLIKTRGQQVTLSCSPISGHRSVSWYQQTPGQGLQFLFEYFSETQRNKGNFPGRFSGRQFSNSRSEMNVSTLELGDSALYLCASSFIQRGRTDTQYFGPGTRLTVL.

The V and J genes are TRBV7-9 and TRBJ1-6; D is uncertain. The germline CDR1 and CDR2 sequences are SEHNR and FQNEAQ (reference sequence). The V and J ends lost 5 bases and 5 bases respectively, with 10 bases between them. The CDR3 contains 14 residues. CDR3 region: CASSPPPDNSPLHF. The CDR3, as DNA: TGTGCCAGCAGCCCACCTCCCGATAATTCACCCCTCCACTTT.

The chain uses TRBV7-2 and TRBJ2-7, with 8 bases identical to TRBD2. V was pared by 4 bases and J by 4 bases, with 9 bases of the junction left unmatched. CDR3 length equals 15 residues. Germline CDR1 is SGHTA and CDR2 is FQGNSA. The chain's CDR3 is CASSSPGGGMYEQYF. DNA for the CDR3: TGTGCCAGCAGCTCCCCCGGGGGGGGAATGTACGAGCAGTACTTC.

The V and J genes are TRBV6-6 and TRBJ1-3; D is uncertain. CDR3 length: 13 residues. From germline, CDR1 is MNHNY and CDR2 SVGAGI (reference sequence). Trimming took off 4 bases at V and 4 bases at J, with 8 bases between the two ends. Here the CDR3 reads CASSSGVGNTIYF. The CDR3 region has the DNA TGTGCCAGCAGTTCCGGGGTAGGAAACACCATATATTTT.